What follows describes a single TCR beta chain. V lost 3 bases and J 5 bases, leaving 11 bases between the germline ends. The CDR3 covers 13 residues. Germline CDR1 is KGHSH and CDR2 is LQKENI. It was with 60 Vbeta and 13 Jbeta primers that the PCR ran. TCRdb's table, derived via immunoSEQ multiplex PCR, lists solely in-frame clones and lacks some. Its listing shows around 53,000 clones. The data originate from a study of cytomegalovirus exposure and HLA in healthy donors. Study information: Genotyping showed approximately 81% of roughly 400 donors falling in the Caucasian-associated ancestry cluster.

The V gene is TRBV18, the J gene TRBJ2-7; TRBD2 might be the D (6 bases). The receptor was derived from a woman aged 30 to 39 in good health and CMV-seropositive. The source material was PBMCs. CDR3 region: CASSPGGAHEQYF. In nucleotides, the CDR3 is TGTGCCAGCTCACCTGGAGGGGCCCACGAGCAGTACTTC.